These 22 T cell receptor beta chains originate from one sample sequenced in a study of T-cell reconstitution after alpha-beta-depleted transplantation in children. Library preparation (for TCRbeta) was performed with unique molecular identifiers. MiXCR was run by TCRdb on the PCR reads, yielding one entry per CDR3 protein. Of 200,000 to 250,000 distinct CDR3 sequences listed, 9.5% to 13% are singletons. The material sequenced was PBMCs, taken before TCRalphabeta/CD19-depleted stem cell transplant. Receptor source: a child younger than two with acute myeloid leukemia, due to receive a stem cell transplant.

V gene TRBV3-1 combines with J gene TRBJ1-6; TRBD1 agrees at 11 bases. The CDR3 runs to 16 residues. In germline, CDR1 is LGHDT, CDR2 YNNKEL (reference sequence). V gave up 5 bases and J gave up 9 bases; unmatched junction bases: 9. The CDR3 protein is CASSASGTGGGSPLHF. CDR3 DNA: TGTGCCAGCAGCGCATCCGGGACAGGGGGGGGTTCACCCCTCCACTTT. Using reference TRBV3-1 and TRBJ1-6 for the parts outside the CDR3, the full variable domain is DTAVSQTPKYLVTQMGNDKSIKCEQNLGHDTMYWYKQDSKKFLKIMFSYNNKELIINETVPNRFSPKSPDKAHLNLHINSLELGDSAVYFCASSASGTGGGSPLHFGNGTRLTVT.

With respect to this clonotype: A single base separates this from a much larger clone, so it may be a read error. This chain joins TRBV5-1 and TRBJ2-5, with TRBD1 matching 7 bases. Unmatched junction bases numbered 9, after V lost 5 bases and J lost 5 bases. Germline V lookup: CDR1 SGHRS, CDR2 YFSETQ. The CDR3 extends over 14 amino acids. The DNA of the CDR3 is TGCGCCAGCAGAGTGACAGGGCGTCATGAGACCCAGTACTTC. It encodes CASRVTGRHETQYF.

This clonotype has ten or more counts. The chain links TRBV7-8 to TRBJ1-5; no definite D call. This CDR3 has 13 residues. CDR1 SGHVS and CDR2 FQNEAQ come from the germline V gene. V lost 1 base and J lost 4, with 5 bases in between. For the CDR3, the DNA is TGTGCCAGCAGCTTAGGCTTTAATCAGCCCCAGCATTTT. Translation: CASSLGFNQPQHF. Combining the CDR3 with reference TRBV7-8 and TRBJ1-5 gives the whole variable domain GAGVSQSPRYKVAKRGQDVALRCDPISGHVSLFWYQQALGQGPEFLTYFQNEAQLDKSGLPSDRFFAERPEGSVSTLKIQRTQQEDSAVYLCASSLGFNQPQHFGDGTRLSIL.

The sample holds a few counts of this clonotype. The chain couples TRBV11-2 to TRBJ2-7; D gene unclear. From germline, CDR1 is SGHAT and CDR2 FQNNGV. V was pared by 7 bases and J by 0 bases, with 10 bases between. This CDR3 has 13 residues. For the CDR3, the DNA is TGTGCCAGCACCCCTTCCGCCTCCTACGAGCAGTACTTC. It codes for CASTPSASYEQYF. Drawing the rest from reference TRBV11-2 and TRBJ2-7, the complete variable domain is EAGVAQSPRYKIIEKRQSVAFWCNPISGHATLYWYQQILGQGPKLLIQFQNNGVVDDSQLPKDRFSAERLKGVDSTLKIQPAKLEDSAVYLCASTPSASYEQYFGPGTRLTVT.

This clonotype was picked up many times. This chain links TRBV7-8 with TRBJ2-7, with D perhaps given as TRBD1 or TRBD2 (7 bases each). V was trimmed by 6 bases and J by 6 bases, leaving 18 bases between them. Germline V gene data show CDR1 as SGHVS and CDR2 as FQNEAQ. The CDR3 is 14 amino acids. CDR3 DNA: TGTGCCAGCAGACTACAGGGGAGGGAAGGCGAGCAGTACTTC. Protein sequence: CASRLQGREGEQYF.

On this clonotype itself: Mismatch with germline at one junction end may stem from a read error. CDR3 residues: CSTRDRLAGHNEQFF. The CDR3 nucleotides are TGCAGTACTAGAGATCGACTAGCGGGCCACAATGAGCAGTTCTTC. The chain couples TRBV20-1 to TRBJ2-1; 10 bases are shared with TRBD2. This CDR3 has 15 amino acids. The germline CDR1 and CDR2 sequences are DFQATT and SNEGSKA (reference sequence).

This clonotype was seen ten or more times. The chain uses TRBV20-1 and TRBJ2-1; 9 bases line up with TRBD2. The CDR3 has 13 amino acids. In germline, CDR1 is DFQATT, CDR2 SNEGSKA (reference sequence). V lost 5 bases, J lost 9 bases, and 8 bases stayed unmatched. The CDR3 nucleotides read TGCAGTGCTCCCGGGACTAGCCGTGGTGAGCAGTTCTTC. It encodes CSAPGTSRGEQFF.

This clonotype was recorded at least ten times. The chain joins TRBV21-1 to TRBJ2-7; the listed D gene, TRBD1, was not tested against the DNA. TRBV21-1 counts as a pseudogene. The CDR3 runs 18 residues. CDR3 amino acids: CASSKGQGAIPTTYEQYF. The CDR3 coding sequence is TGTGCCAGCAGCAAAGGGCAGGGGGCGATTCCCACCACCTACGAGCAGTACTTC.

This clonotype was seen ten or more times. V and J are TRBV7-3 and TRBJ2-3, with 16 bases that match TRBD2. Germline CDR1 and CDR2: SGHTA and FQGTGA. The CDR3 runs 18 residues. V shed 5 bases and J 1 base; nucleotides not matched to a gene: 6. CDR3: CASSPGTSGRAGTDTQYF. Here the CDR3 DNA reads TGTGCCAGCAGCCCGGGGACTAGCGGGAGGGCCGGCACAGATACGCAGTATTTT. The variable domain in full, completed from reference TRBV7-3 and TRBJ2-3, reads GAGVSQTPSNKVTEKGKYVELRCDPISGHTALYWYRQSLGQGPEFLIYFQGTGAADDSGLPNDRFFAVRPEGSVSTLKIQRTERGDSAVYLCASSPGTSGRAGTDTQYFGPGTRLTVL.

This chain links TRBV20-1 with TRBJ1-2; no clear D gene. Germline V CDR1 and CDR2: DFQATT, SNEGSKA (reference sequence). V lost 5 bases and J lost 6, with 19 bases in between. This CDR3 contains 14 residues. For the CDR3, the DNA is TGCAGTGCTCGACCGGGAGCTCGGTCGGATGGCTACACCTTC. It yields the protein CSARPGARSDGYTF.

V usage is TRBV11-2 and J usage is TRBJ1-6; D unclear. CDR1 is SGHAT and CDR2 is FQNNGV in the germline V gene. The length of the CDR3 is 15 residues. V was trimmed by 4 bases and J by 8 bases, leaving 15 bases between them. The CDR3 spells CASSSHGIGDSPLHF. The CDR3 bases are TGTGCCAGCAGCTCCCACGGGATCGGCGATTCACCCCTCCACTTT.

This clonotype was seen repeatedly, ten times or more. The J gene is TRBJ1-5, the V gene TRBV27; D unclear. Per germline, CDR1 MNHEY and CDR2 SMNVEV (reference sequence). V was pared by 8 bases and J by 5 bases, with 19 bases between. The CDR3 has 15 amino acids. The CDR3 bases are TGTGCCAGCCGCACGTTTTGGACGTCTGATCAGCCCCAGCATTTT. Amino acid sequence: CASRTFWTSDQPQHF.

There are many counts of this clonotype. The genes are TRBV7-2 and TRBJ2-3; unclear D gene. The CDR3 consists of 11 residues. The V end lost 11 bases, the J end lost 0 bases, and 6 bases lay between the germline ends. Germline V CDR1 and CDR2: SGHTA, FQGNSA. The DNA of the CDR3 is TGTGCCGGGTCTAGCACAGATACGCAGTATTTT. Protein product: CAGSSTDTQYF.

In this sample, this clonotype turned up a few times. The rearrangement uses TRBV4-3 and TRBJ2-7, with D possibly called TRBD1 or TRBD2 (6 bases each). Germline CDR1 LGHNA, CDR2 YSLEER. This CDR3 is built from 15 residues. Trimming took off 4 bases at V and 5 bases at J, with 18 bases between the two ends. This CDR3 reads CASSPWKRGVHEQYF. CDR3 bases: TGCGCCAGCAGCCCTTGGAAAAGGGGGGTTCACGAGCAGTACTTC.

At least ten counts were recorded for this clonotype. The V call is TRBV20-1, the J call TRBJ2-3; D gene unclear. The CDR3 sequence is 14 residues long. Deletions cut 4 bases from V and 4 bases from J, with 15 bases between. Germline loops: CDR1 DFQATT, CDR2 SNEGSKA (reference sequence). The CDR3 sequence is CSANSLRRPDTQYF. CDR3 DNA sequence: TGCAGTGCTAATTCCCTCCGGCGACCAGATACGCAGTATTTT.

The chain uses TRBV18 and TRBJ1-4, with a tentative D call TRBD1 (6 bases). V shed 2 bases and J shed 5 bases, with 9 bases lying between them. There are 14 residues in the CDR3. The germline gives CDR1 KGHSH, CDR2 LQKENI. CDR3 sequence reads: CASSPDRQNEKLFF. CDR3 bases: TGTGCCAGCTCACCAGACAGGCAGAATGAAAAACTGTTTTTT.

This clonotype was found many times. The gene calls are TRBV10-3 and TRBJ2-7, with 8 bases that match TRBD2. This CDR3 contains 12 residues. Looked up from germline, CDR1 is ENHRY and CDR2 is SYGVKD. After removal of 10 bases from V and 3 bases from J, the junction contained 5 bases not matched to a gene. Written as DNA, the CDR3 is TGTGCCACCTCCGGGACTAGCTACGAGCAGTACTTC. As protein: CATSGTSYEQYF.

In its sample, this clonotype was seen many times. The gene calls are TRBV28 and TRBJ1-5; D unresolved. V lost 4 bases and J lost 1, with 11 bases in between. Germline assignment: CDR1 MDHEN and CDR2 SYDVKM. The CDR3 is 15 amino acids. CDR3 protein: CASSSLTDSNQPQHF. In nucleotides, the CDR3 is TGTGCCAGCAGTTCACTTACCGACAGCAATCAGCCCCAGCATTTT.

This clonotype came up many times. CDR3 DNA: TGTGCCAGCAGCCCTTTAACCCTCGGGCAGGGTGGCGAGCAGTTCTTC. It specifies CASSPLTLGQGGEQFF. The rearrangement joins TRBV2 to TRBJ2-1, with D possibly being TRBD1 (5 bases). Germline assignment: CDR1 SNHLY and CDR2 FYNNEI. The CDR3 loop spans 16 amino acids. Trimming removed 6 bases at V and 10 bases at J, with 25 bases between.

This clonotype was seen repeatedly, ten times or more. This chain links TRBV6-5 with TRBJ2-1, with D hard to call. V gave up 5 bases and J gave up 10 bases, with 18 bases separating them. The germline CDR1 and CDR2 sequences are MNHEY and SVGAGI. This CDR3 region has 14 residues. CDR3 residues: CASSSRSSWKEQFF. The CDR3 DNA follows: TGTGCCAGCAGTAGTCGTAGTTCGTGGAAGGAGCAGTTCTTC.

Many counts were recorded for this clonotype. V usage is TRBV12-3 or TRBV12-4 and J usage is TRBJ2-1, with TRBD2 matching 8 bases. The CDR3 loop spans 16 amino acids. With 3 bases clipped from V and 0 bases from J, the junction kept 4 bases outside the gene matches. The CDR3, as DNA: TGTGCCAGCAGTTTTAAAGCGGGGGCCTCCTACAATGAGCAGTTCTTC. Residues: CASSFKAGASYNEQFF.

This clonotype has ten or more counts. The V gene is TRBV10-1, the J gene TRBJ2-3, with TRBD2 identical over 7 bases. This CDR3 is built from 16 residues. Trimming removed 0 bases from V and 6 bases from J; junction bases left unmatched: 9. The germline V gene has CDR1 WNHNN and CDR2 SYGVQD (reference sequence). The CDR3, as DNA: TGCGCCAGCAGTGAGTCGACTAGCCGGACACAGGATACGCAGTATTTT. Translation gives CASSESTSRTQDTQYF.